The 21 T cell receptor beta chains reported below all come from one sample, sequenced in a study of cytomegalovirus exposure and HLA in healthy donors. The primer mix had 60 Vbeta and 13 Jbeta primers. Sequenced by immunoSEQ multiplex PCR; TCRdb stores in-frame clones only, minus some. The table shows hundreds of thousands of clones, with under 80% occurring only once. Sequenced: PBMCs. Receptors originate from a young woman in good health and CMV-seronegative.

V gene TRBV5-1 combines with J gene TRBJ2-3, with 7 bases fitting TRBD1. Germline assignment: CDR1 SGHRS and CDR2 YFSETQ. The V gene end was trimmed by 2 bases and the J gene end by 0 bases; junction bases not matched to a gene: 6. The CDR3 contains 16 residues. In DNA, the CDR3 is TGCGCCAGCAGCTTTACAGGGGTTCTAAGCACAGATACGCAGTATTTT. The encoded protein is CASSFTGVLSTDTQYF.

This sequence joins TRBV11-3 and TRBJ2-1; no definite D call. The V and J ends lost 1 base and 10 bases respectively, with 11 bases between them. The length of the CDR3 is 13 residues. Germline-derived CDR1 and CDR2 are SGHNT and YENEEA. This CDR3 is CASSLGGLSEQFF. In nucleotides, the CDR3 is TGTGCCAGCAGCTTAGGCGGTCTCAGCGAGCAGTTCTTC.

The rearrangement joins TRBV5-6 to TRBJ2-1; possible D gene TRBD2, 6 bases. The CDR3 is 13 amino acids. V shed 5 bases and J shed 9 bases, with 15 bases lying between them. CDR1 and CDR2 (germline): SGHDT, YYEEEE. This CDR3 is CASRVGTHGEQFF. For the CDR3, the DNA is TGTGCCAGCAGGGTCGGGACTCACGGTGAGCAGTTCTTC.

The V call is TRBV10-3, the J call TRBJ1-1; D is ambiguous. The CDR3 has 14 residues. Germline V gene data show CDR1 as ENHRY and CDR2 as SYGVKD. The V gene lost 6 bases and the J gene lost 5 bases, with 16 bases spanning the gap. The CDR3 is CAISPLGGGTEAFF. CDR3 nucleotides: TGTGCCATCAGCCCTCTCGGAGGAGGGACTGAAGCTTTCTTT.

The genes are TRBV18 and TRBJ1-2, with D possibly TRBD1 on 6 matching bases. The CDR3 sequence is 18 residues long. Trimming cost V 3 bases and J 1 base, with 21 bases left between them. The germline V gene encodes CDR1 KGHSH and CDR2 LQKENI. In DNA form, the CDR3 reads TGTGCCAGCTCACCCCGGGGGGCAGGGCTCCTCATTAACTATGGCTACACCTTC. Translating it yields CASSPRGAGLLINYGYTF.

The J gene is TRBJ1-2, the V gene TRBV2; tentative D call: TRBD1 (5 bases). Looked up from germline, CDR1 is SNHLY and CDR2 is FYNNEI. This CDR3 region has 12 residues. Between the trimmed V and J ends, which lost 11 bases and 3 bases, there was a span of 13 bases. Here the CDR3 DNA reads TGTGCCGGGTCTGGGGCCTACTATGGCTACACCTTC. Protein: CAGSGAYYGYTF.

The V call is TRBV6-5, the J call TRBJ1-2; D might be TRBD1 (5 bases). Germline loops: CDR1 MNHEY, CDR2 SVGAGI. V lost 2 bases, J lost 6 bases, and 13 bases lay in between. This CDR3 comprises 14 residues. The CDR3 region is CASSYSGLGDGYTF. The DNA of the CDR3 is TGTGCCAGCAGTTACAGTGGTCTAGGGGATGGCTACACCTTC.

The chain couples TRBV7-9 to TRBJ2-7, with D uncertain. The CDR3 consists of 13 residues. CDR1 SEHNR and CDR2 FQNEAQ come from the germline V gene (reference sequence). Trimming removed 1 base at V and 6 bases at J, with 10 bases between. This CDR3 reads CASSLESGREQYF. The CDR3 coding sequence is TGTGCCAGCAGCTTAGAGTCGGGTCGCGAGCAGTACTTC.

This sequence joins TRBV11-3 and TRBJ2-2, with D perhaps TRBD2 (6 bases). Trimming removed 6 bases at V and 5 bases at J, with 13 bases between. This CDR3 has 14 residues. CDR1 is SGHNT, CDR2 YENEEA, per germline. The CDR3 loop is CASRMTGGTGELFF. For the CDR3, the DNA is TGTGCCAGCAGGATGACCGGAGGGACCGGGGAGCTGTTTTTT.

CDR3 bases: TGTGCCAGTAGTATCCCGACTAGCGGGGGGTCCTACGAGCAGTACTTC. Amino acids: CASSIPTSGGSYEQYF. The rearrangement joins TRBV19 to TRBJ2-5; 13 bases match TRBD2. The DNA end is a closer match to TRBJ2-7, so the J assignment may be wrong. Germline-derived CDR1 and CDR2 are LNHDA and SQIVND (reference sequence). The CDR3 is made up of 16 amino acids.

This chain joins TRBV2 and TRBJ2-7; a weak D match, TRBD2 (5 bases). V lost 8 bases and J 5 bases, leaving 13 bases between the germline ends. This CDR3 region has 12 residues. In germline, CDR1 is SNHLY, CDR2 FYNNEI. CDR3 nucleotides: TGTGCCAGCCAGTCTAGCTCGAACGAGCAGTACTTC. Translation: CASQSSSNEQYF. Based on the CDR3 plus reference TRBV2 and TRBJ2-7, the full variable domain is EPEVTQTPSHQVTQMGQEVILRCVPISNHLYFYWYRQILGQKVEFLVSFYNNEISEKSEIFDDQFSVERPDGSNFTLKIRSTKLEDSAMYFCASQSSSNEQYFGPGTRLTVT.

This clone was seen a few times. Other nucleotide sequences in the sample specify the same CDR3. The chain is built from TRBV19 and TRBJ2-2; 7 positions agree with TRBD2. The CDR3 has 15 amino acids. The J segment lost 1 base and the V segment lost 4 bases, leaving 3 bases of the junction unmatched. Per germline, CDR1 LNHDA and CDR2 SQIVND (reference sequence). CDR3 sequence: CASSTSGVNTGELFF. The CDR3 nucleotides are TGTGCCAGTAGTACCAGCGGGGTGAACACCGGGGAGCTGTTTTTT. Using reference TRBV19 and TRBJ2-2 for the parts outside the CDR3, the full variable domain is DGGITQSPKYLFRKEGQNVTLSCEQNLNHDAMYWYRQDPGQGLRLIYYSQIVNDFQKGDIAEGYSVSREKKESFPLTVTSAQKNPTAFYLCASSTSGVNTGELFFGEGSRLTVL.

J is TRBJ1-2 and V is TRBV9; D possibly corresponds to TRBD1 (5 bases). CDR1 and CDR2 from the germline V gene are SGDLS and YYNGEE. V was trimmed by 0 bases and J by 4 bases, leaving 13 bases between them. The CDR3 is made up of 15 amino acids. The CDR3 reads CASSVASGNLYGYTF. The DNA for the CDR3 is TGTGCCAGCAGCGTAGCCTCAGGGAACCTCTATGGCTACACCTTC.

The chain couples TRBV5-6 to TRBJ1-1, with TRBD1 matching over 7 bases. The ends lost 2 bases at V and 3 bases at J; junction bases unmatched: 7. The CDR3 spans 15 residues. Per germline, CDR1 SGHDT and CDR2 YYEEEE. CDR3 protein: CASSFVRDRDTEAFF. Here the CDR3 DNA reads TGTGCCAGCAGCTTTGTACGGGACAGAGACACTGAAGCTTTCTTT.

The chain couples TRBV6-1 to TRBJ1-5, with 7 positions matching TRBD1. The CDR3 totals 14 residues. The germline V gene has CDR1 MNHNS and CDR2 SASEGT. The trim removed 4 bases at V and 1 base at J, leaving 1 base unmatched. CDR3 DNA sequence: TGTGCCAGCAGTGCGGGACAGAGCAATCAGCCCCAGCATTTT. Protein: CASSAGQSNQPQHF.

The rearrangement links TRBV6-1 to TRBJ1-4, with D possibly matching TRBD1 (6 bases). V was shortened by 3 bases and J by 5 bases, with 13 bases between the two germline ends. CDR3 size: 15 residues. Per the germline V gene, CDR1 is MNHNS and CDR2 is SASEGT. The CDR3 coding sequence is TGTGCCAGCAGTGATCTAGACAGGCGGAATGAAAAACTGTTTTTT. Encoded protein: CASSDLDRRNEKLFF.

The chain carries TRBV5-6 and TRBJ2-5; D call uncertain. The J call may be in error: the DNA end matches TRBJ2-7 better. The CDR3 loop spans 15 amino acids. Germline-derived CDR1 and CDR2 are SGHDT and YYEEEE. The CDR3 loop reads CASSLEASSSYEQYF. The CDR3 DNA reads TGTGCCAGCAGCTTGGAAGCGTCCAGCTCCTACGAGCAGTACTTC.

Details on this clone: One junction end disagrees with the germline gene, perhaps due to a read error. The chain combines TRBV4-2 with TRBJ2-3, with 11 bases fitting TRBD2. The CDR3 runs 18 residues. Germline lookup yields CDR1 LGHNA and CDR2 YNFKEQ. CDR3 sequence: CASSQGLAGGSSTDTQYF. For the CDR3, the DNA is TGTGCCAGCAGTCAAGGGCTAGCGGGAGGCTCTAGCACAGATACGCAGTATTTT.

The chain links TRBV18 to TRBJ1-3; D not certain. V lost 0 bases, J lost 3 bases, and 9 bases lay in between. CDR3 length: 15 residues. Germline V gene lookup returns CDR1 KGHSH and CDR2 LQKENI. CDR3 bases: TGTGCCAGCTCACCACCGGGCCTCTGTGGAAACACCATATATTTT. Protein sequence: CASSPPGLCGNTIYF.

The V call is TRBV7-3, the J call TRBJ2-6, with unresolved D. The CDR3 is 16 residues long. The V gene lost 7 bases and the J gene lost 1 base, with 14 bases spanning the gap. Germline V gene sequence: CDR1 SGHTA, CDR2 FQGTGA. The chain's CDR3 is CASTEQLLSGANVLTF. The CDR3 nucleotides are TGTGCCAGCACGGAGCAACTCTTATCTGGGGCCAACGTCCTGACTTTC.

The V call is TRBV5-6, the J call TRBJ2-7; TRBD1 matches 10 bases. The germline V gene has CDR1 SGHDT and CDR2 YYEEEE. The CDR3 has 14 amino acids. J was trimmed by 6 bases and V by 2 bases; bases with no gene match: 5. Here the CDR3 DNA reads TGTGCCAGCAGCTTTGGGACAGGGGATCCCGAGCAGTACTTC. This encodes CASSFGTGDPEQYF.